A single sample gave rise to the 28 T cell receptor beta chains below, sequenced in a study of blood T cell repertoires in COVID-19. Clones were sequenced by immunoSEQ multiplex PCR, and TCRdb holds only the in-frame ones, with some missing. The sample includes hundreds of thousands of clones, 65% to 90% seen only once; the top ten take about an eighth. Sample: peripheral blood. These receptors all come from a human donor in a cohort sampled during active COVID-19.

The J gene is TRBJ1-2, the V gene TRBV5-8; tentative D call: TRBD1 (5 bases). Deletions cut 0 bases from V and 2 bases from J, with 5 bases between. The V gene's germline CDR1 is SGHTS and CDR2 YDEGEE. The CDR3 extends over 13 amino acids. This CDR3 reads CASSLGQNYGYTF. For the CDR3, the DNA is TGTGCCAGCAGCTTGGGACAGAACTATGGCTACACCTTC. Variable domain in full (rest from reference TRBV5-8 and TRBJ1-2): EAGVTQSPTHLIKTRGQQATLRCSPISGHTSVYWYQQALGLGLQFLLWYDEGEERNRGNFPPRFSGRQFPNYSSELNVNALELEDSALYLCASSLGQNYGYTFGSGTRLTVV.

The J gene is TRBJ2-1, the V gene TRBV19, with TRBD1 matching over 8 bases. CDR1 LNHDA and CDR2 SQIVND come from the germline V gene (reference sequence). This CDR3 comprises 15 residues. With V trimmed by 7 bases and J by 8 bases, 13 bases remained unmatched. CDR3 in DNA: TGTGCCAGTAAGGGGAGGCAGGGGGCTTTCGATGAGCAGTTCTTC. Its protein is CASKGRQGAFDEQFF.

The J gene is TRBJ1-2, the V gene TRBV14, with 8 bases matching TRBD1. The CDR3 totals 15 residues. Germline-derived CDR1 and CDR2 are SGHDN and FVKESK. Trimming cost V 2 bases and J 3 bases; bases outside gene matches: 5. The CDR3 nucleotides are TGTGCCAGCAGCCAAACGGGACAGGAGGACTATGGCTACACCTTC. Its protein is CASSQTGQEDYGYTF.

Remarks on this clone: Compared with germline, one end of the junction differs, possibly owing to a read error. This sequence joins TRBV6-1 and TRBJ1-2; TRBD1 might be the D (6 bases). This CDR3 has 15 amino acids. The germline V gene has CDR1 MNHNS and CDR2 SASEGT. The CDR3 region has the DNA TGTGCCAGCAGGGAAGTACAGGGAGCTAACTATGGCTACACCTTC. Translating gives CASREVQGANYGYTF.

The chain employs TRBV2 and TRBJ2-1, with D hard to call. Deletions cut 7 bases from V and 4 bases from J, with 5 bases between. Germline values: CDR1 SNHLY, CDR2 FYNNEI. The CDR3 runs 11 residues. This CDR3 reads CASTEYNEQFF. CDR3 nucleotide sequence: TGTGCCAGCACCGAGTACAATGAGCAGTTCTTC.

The gene calls are TRBV3-1 (or the pseudogene TRBV3-2) and TRBJ2-1; 10 nucleotides match TRBD2. Germline assignment: CDR1 LGHDT and CDR2 YNNKEL (reference sequence). V gave up 4 bases and J gave up 2 bases; unmatched junction bases: 2. There are 15 residues in the CDR3. The CDR3: CASSPTSGTYNEQFF. The CDR3 nucleotides read TGTGCCAGCAGCCCAACTAGCGGGACCTACAATGAGCAGTTCTTC.

V gene TRBV9 combines with J gene TRBJ2-7; a weak D match, TRBD2 (6 bases). Germline CDR1 is SGDLS and CDR2 is YYNGEE. Trimming pared 0 bases from V and 4 bases from J, leaving 11 bases between. This CDR3 has 14 residues. CDR3 nucleotides: TGTGCCAGCAGCGTAGACGGGAGTAGGTACGAGCAGTACTTC. Protein sequence: CASSVDGSRYEQYF.

This chain uses TRBV7-9 with TRBJ2-1, with 10 nucleotides matching TRBD2. V lost 5 bases and J lost 1; bases outside the gene matches: 8. The CDR3 has 17 amino acids. Germline V gene sequence: CDR1 SEHNR, CDR2 FQNEAQ (reference sequence). CDR3 amino acids: CASSKTGTSDSYNEQFF. The CDR3 bases are TGTGCCAGCAGCAAAACCGGGACTAGCGATTCCTACAATGAGCAGTTCTTC. The variable domain in full, with the rest retrieved from reference TRBV7-9 and TRBJ2-1, is DTGVSQNPRHKITKRGQNVTFRCDPISEHNRLYWYRQTLGQGPEFLTYFQNEAQLEKSRLLSDRFSAERPKGSFSTLEIQRTEQGDSAMYLCASSKTGTSDSYNEQFFGPGTRLTVL.

This chain links TRBV19 with TRBJ2-1; possibly TRBD2 for D (6 bases). The V end was cut by 0 bases, the J end by 10 bases, with 13 bases between. Germline CDR1 is LNHDA and CDR2 is SQIVND (reference sequence). CDR3 length equals 14 residues. The CDR3 nucleotides read TGTGCCAGTAGTATAGATTACGGAGGGGACGAGCAGTTCTTC. Protein: CASSIDYGGDEQFF.

This chain links TRBV5-6 with TRBJ2-1, with TRBD1 as a possible D gene (5 bases). V was cut by 1 base and J by 0 bases, with 11 bases left in between. The length of the CDR3 is 16 residues. Germline CDR1 and CDR2: SGHDT and YYEEEE. The chain's CDR3 is CASSLQTAGSYNEQFF. The CDR3 region has the DNA TGTGCCAGCAGCTTGCAGACAGCCGGCTCCTACAATGAGCAGTTCTTC.

This clone was detected once. J is TRBJ2-2 and V is TRBV19; 8 nucleotides match TRBD1. Germline values: CDR1 LNHDA, CDR2 SQIVND (reference sequence). V dropped 7 bases and J dropped 7; count of bases not matched to a gene: 14. CDR3 length: 16 residues. CDR3 amino acids: CASKTYPGGVLGELFF. The CDR3 coding sequence is TGTGCCAGTAAGACCTACCCAGGGGGCGTCCTCGGGGAGCTGTTTTTT. Based on the CDR3 plus reference TRBV19 and TRBJ2-2, the full variable domain is DGGITQSPKYLFRKEGQNVTLSCEQNLNHDAMYWYRQDPGQGLRLIYYSQIVNDFQKGDIAEGYSVSREKKESFPLTVTSAQKNPTAFYLCASKTYPGGVLGELFFGEGSRLTVL.

This clone was seen once. This rearrangement joins TRBV30 to TRBJ2-7, with TRBD1 as a possible D gene (5 bases). Per germline, CDR1 GTSNPN and CDR2 SVGIG (reference sequence). The CDR3 totals 14 residues. Between the trimmed V and J ends, which lost 2 bases and 7 bases, there was a span of 18 bases. DNA of the CDR3: TGTGCCTGGAGTTATGGGGCCTCGTCGGAGGAGCAGTACTTC. This encodes CAWSYGASSEEQYF.

The CDR3, as DNA: TGTGCCAGCAGCCATGTTGACAGGGACCACGAGCAGTACTTC. Translating gives CASSHVDRDHEQYF. The chain is built from TRBV7-9 and TRBJ2-7, with 7 bases identical to TRBD1. This CDR3 spans 14 amino acids. Germline CDR1 SEHNR, CDR2 FQNEAQ (reference sequence). The J segment lost 5 bases and the V segment lost 5 bases, leaving 9 bases of the junction unmatched.

The chain uses TRBV28 and TRBJ1-4, with D uncertain. Germline V lookup: CDR1 MDHEN, CDR2 SYDVKM. This CDR3 contains 12 residues. Deletions cut 6 bases from V and 8 bases from J, with 10 bases between. The CDR3 region has the DNA TGTGCCAGCAGACCTACGGGGGAAAAACTGTTTTTT. This encodes CASRPTGEKLFF. The full variable domain, rest sourced from reference TRBV28 and TRBJ1-4, is DVKVTQSSRYLVKRTGEKVFLECVQDMDHENMFWYRQDPGLGLRLIYFSYDVKMKEKGDIPEGYSVSREKKERFSLILESASTNQTSMYLCASRPTGEKLFFGSGTQLSVL.

The chain couples TRBV30 to TRBJ2-1, with 7 bases identical to TRBD2. The CDR3 contains 14 residues. From germline, CDR1 is GTSNPN and CDR2 SVGIG (reference sequence). V shed 2 bases, J shed 4 bases, and the junction held 5 bases outside the gene matches. The CDR3 nucleotides read TGTGCCTGGAGTAGGTCTAGCGGATACAATGAGCAGTTCTTC. It translates to CAWSRSSGYNEQFF. Drawing the rest from reference TRBV30 and TRBJ2-1, the complete variable domain is SQTIHQWPATLVQPVGSPLSLECTVEGTSNPNLYWYRQAAGRGLQLLFYSVGIGQISSEVPQNLSASRPQDRQFILSSKKLLLSDSGFYLCAWSRSSGYNEQFFGPGTRLTVL.

This sequence joins TRBV3-1 (or the pseudogene TRBV3-2) and TRBJ1-2; 8 bases align to TRBD1. Germline CDR1 LGHDT, CDR2 YNNKEL (reference sequence). Trimming took 5 bases from V and 0 from J; bases not matched to a gene: 5. This CDR3 comprises 15 residues. The CDR3 DNA follows: TGTGCCAGCAGCAAGCAGGGGGCAGCTAACTATGGCTACACCTTC. This codes for CASSKQGAANYGYTF.

This clone was detected once. The rearrangement links TRBV11-3 to TRBJ2-1; TRBD2 is a possible D gene (7 bases). Per the germline V gene, CDR1 is SGHNT and CDR2 is YENEEA. V was clipped by 5 bases and J by 5 bases, with 16 bases between them. The CDR3 loop spans 15 amino acids. The CDR3 sequence is CASSPGAGDNNEQFF. In DNA, the CDR3 is TGTGCCAGCAGCCCGGGGGCGGGAGACAACAATGAGCAGTTCTTC.

The rearrangement joins TRBV27 to TRBJ2-1, with D possibly matching TRBD1 (7 bases). The CDR3 sequence is 13 residues long. In germline, CDR1 is MNHEY, CDR2 SMNVEV (reference sequence). Written as DNA, the CDR3 is TGTAAGGAAGGCAGGGGGGAAGACAATGAGCAGTTCTTC. Protein sequence: CKEGRGEDNEQFF.

V and J are TRBV28 and TRBJ2-1, with 7 bases that match TRBD2. The germline V gene encodes CDR1 MDHEN and CDR2 SYDVKM. The V segment lost 6 bases and the J segment 10 bases; nucleotides outside the gene matches: 9. CDR3 size: 13 residues. The CDR3 nucleotides are TGTGCCAGCAGCTCTAGCCAGACTAGCGAGCAGTTCTTC. Residues: CASSSSQTSEQFF.

The J gene is TRBJ2-7, the V gene TRBV18, with a possible D match to TRBD2 (5 bases). The V gene's germline CDR1 is KGHSH and CDR2 LQKENI. V shed 4 bases and J shed 6 bases, with 16 bases lying between them. The CDR3 spans 14 residues. The CDR3 loop is CASSRGGSFSEQYF. The CDR3 DNA follows: TGTGCCAGCTCACGAGGCGGGTCGTTTTCCGAGCAGTACTTC. The full variable domain, rest sourced from reference TRBV18 and TRBJ2-7, is NAGVMQNPRHLVRRRGQEARLRCSPMKGHSHVYWYRQLPEEGLKFMVYLQKENIIDESGMPKERFSAEFPKEGPSILRIQQVVRGDSAAYFCASSRGGSFSEQYFGPGTRLTVT.

This clone was seen a few times. The V gene is TRBV7-9, the J gene TRBJ2-1; D is unresolved. Per germline, CDR1 SEHNR and CDR2 FQNEAQ (reference sequence). Trimming cost V 5 bases and J 3 bases, with 20 bases left between them. The CDR3 is 17 residues long. The CDR3 coding sequence is TGTGCCAGCAGCCCTCGTGTTCGAGCGCGAAACTACAATGAGCAGTTCTTC. It specifies CASSPRVRARNYNEQFF.

This clone was seen a single time. The V call is TRBV9, the J call TRBJ2-1; D perhaps matches TRBD2 (5 bases). The CDR3 is 16 residues long. Germline CDR1 is SGDLS and CDR2 is YYNGEE. Trimming stripped 2 bases from V and 4 bases from J, with 16 bases between. The CDR3 sequence is CASSVSGPNPYNEQFF. CDR3 in DNA: TGTGCCAGCAGCGTCAGCGGACCAAACCCGTACAATGAGCAGTTCTTC.

This rearrangement joins TRBV7-8 to TRBJ1-3; TRBD1 is a possible D gene (6 bases). The CDR3 length is 15 residues. The germline CDR1 and CDR2 sequences are SGHVS and FQNEAQ. The V gene lost 4 bases and the J gene lost 3 bases, with 13 bases spanning the gap. The CDR3 sequence: CASSSQGSGGNTIYF. The CDR3 DNA is TGTGCCAGCAGCTCCCAGGGGTCGGGTGGAAACACCATATATTTT. Using reference TRBV7-8 and TRBJ1-3 for the parts outside the CDR3, the full variable domain is GAGVSQSPRYKVAKRGQDVALRCDPISGHVSLFWYQQALGQGPEFLTYFQNEAQLDKSGLPSDRFFAERPEGSVSTLKIQRTQQEDSAVYLCASSSQGSGGNTIYFGEGSWLTVV.

The CDR3 protein is CASWSFGQGRFGYGYTF. In DNA, the CDR3 is TGTGCCAGCTGGAGCTTCGGACAGGGTAGATTCGGCTATGGCTACACCTTC. The gene calls are TRBV28 and TRBJ1-2; 8 bases are shared with TRBD1. Per germline, CDR1 MDHEN and CDR2 SYDVKM. With 8 bases clipped from V and 4 bases from J, the junction kept 18 bases outside the gene matches. This CDR3 has 17 residues.

The CDR3 is CASSQSAGGVDEQFF. The CDR3 region has the DNA TGCGCCAGCAGCCAGAGCGCGGGAGGGGTGGATGAGCAGTTCTTC. The chain has TRBV4-1 and TRBJ2-1, with 9 nucleotides matching TRBD2. CDR1 and CDR2 from the germline V gene are MGHRA and YSYEKL. The CDR3 runs to 15 residues. J gave up 8 bases and V 3 bases, and 8 bases lay outside the gene matches.

This chain links TRBV18 with TRBJ1-4, with 10 bases aligning to TRBD1. Per the germline V gene, CDR1 is KGHSH and CDR2 is LQKENI. CDR3 length equals 18 residues. V trimming: 6 bases; J trimming: 3 bases; junction bases outside the gene matches: 13. The CDR3 loop reads CASSQTGGGFSSNEKLFF. In DNA, the CDR3 is TGTGCCAGCTCGCAGACAGGGGGCGGCTTTTCGTCTAATGAAAAACTGTTTTTT.

The chain employs TRBV28 and TRBJ1-2; D is undetermined. The CDR3 runs to 11 residues. The germline CDR1 and CDR2 sequences are MDHEN and SYDVKM. Trimming removed 2 bases at V and 6 bases at J, with 4 bases between. DNA of the CDR3: TGTGCCAGCAGTTTACAGGATGGCTACACCTTC. Residues: CASSLQDGYTF.

The chain carries TRBV5-1 and TRBJ2-1; 8 nucleotides align to TRBD2. This CDR3 region has 17 residues. V gave up 3 bases and J gave up 6 bases; unmatched junction bases: 14. Germline CDR1 reads SGHRS; CDR2 reads YFSETQ. CDR3 loop: CASSSDLSGSLGNEQFF. CDR3 bases: TGCGCCAGCAGCTCGGATTTGAGCGGGAGTCTGGGCAATGAGCAGTTCTTC.